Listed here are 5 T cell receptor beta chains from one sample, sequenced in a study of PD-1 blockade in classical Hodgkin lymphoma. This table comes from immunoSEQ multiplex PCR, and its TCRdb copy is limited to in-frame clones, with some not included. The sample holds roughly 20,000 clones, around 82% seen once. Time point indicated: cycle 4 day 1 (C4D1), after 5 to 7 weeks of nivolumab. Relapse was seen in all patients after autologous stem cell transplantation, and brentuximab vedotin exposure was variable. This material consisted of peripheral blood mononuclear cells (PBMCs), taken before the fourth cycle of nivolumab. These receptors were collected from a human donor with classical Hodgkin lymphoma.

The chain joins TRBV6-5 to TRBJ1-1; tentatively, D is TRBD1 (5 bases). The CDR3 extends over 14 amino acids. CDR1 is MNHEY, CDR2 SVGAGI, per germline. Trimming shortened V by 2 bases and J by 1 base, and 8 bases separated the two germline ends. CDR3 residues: CASSYRQQNTEAFF. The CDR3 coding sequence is TGTGCCAGCAGTTACCGACAGCAGAACACTGAAGCTTTCTTT.

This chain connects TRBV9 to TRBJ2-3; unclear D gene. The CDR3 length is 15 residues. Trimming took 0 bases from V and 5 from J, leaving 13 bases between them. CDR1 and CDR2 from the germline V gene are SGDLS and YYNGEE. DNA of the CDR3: TGTGCCAGCAGCGTAGGACCGATCTTGGTAGATACGCAGTATTTT. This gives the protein CASSVGPILVDTQYF. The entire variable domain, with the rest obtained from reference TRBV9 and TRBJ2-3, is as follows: DSGVTQTPKHLITATGQRVTLRCSPRSGDLSVYWYQQSLDQGLQFLIQYYNGEERAKGNILERFSAQQFPDLHSELNLSSLELGDSALYFCASSVGPILVDTQYFGPGTRLTVL.

The CDR3 loop is CASSTTGAWMAKNIQYF. As DNA, the CDR3 is TGCGCCAGCAGCACCACAGGGGCTTGGATGGCCAAAAACATTCAGTACTTC. The V and J genes are TRBV5-1 and TRBJ2-4; 7 positions agree with TRBD1. The junction had 11 bases not matched to a gene; V was cut back by 4 bases and J by 1 base. The CDR3 has 17 residues. Germline values: CDR1 SGHRS, CDR2 YFSETQ.

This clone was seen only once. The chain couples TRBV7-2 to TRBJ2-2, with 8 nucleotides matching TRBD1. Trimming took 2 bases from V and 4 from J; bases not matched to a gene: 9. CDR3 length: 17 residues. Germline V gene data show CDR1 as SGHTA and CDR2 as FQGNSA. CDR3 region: CASSLKSQGAVTGELFF. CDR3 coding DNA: TGTGCCAGCAGCTTAAAGTCCCAGGGGGCTGTCACCGGGGAGCTGTTTTTT.

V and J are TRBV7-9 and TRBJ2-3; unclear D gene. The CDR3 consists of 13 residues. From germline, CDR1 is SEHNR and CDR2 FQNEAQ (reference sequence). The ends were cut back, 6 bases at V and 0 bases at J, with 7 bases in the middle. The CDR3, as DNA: TGTGCCAGCAGTAGGGCCAGCACAGATACGCAGTATTTT. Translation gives CASSRASTDTQYF.